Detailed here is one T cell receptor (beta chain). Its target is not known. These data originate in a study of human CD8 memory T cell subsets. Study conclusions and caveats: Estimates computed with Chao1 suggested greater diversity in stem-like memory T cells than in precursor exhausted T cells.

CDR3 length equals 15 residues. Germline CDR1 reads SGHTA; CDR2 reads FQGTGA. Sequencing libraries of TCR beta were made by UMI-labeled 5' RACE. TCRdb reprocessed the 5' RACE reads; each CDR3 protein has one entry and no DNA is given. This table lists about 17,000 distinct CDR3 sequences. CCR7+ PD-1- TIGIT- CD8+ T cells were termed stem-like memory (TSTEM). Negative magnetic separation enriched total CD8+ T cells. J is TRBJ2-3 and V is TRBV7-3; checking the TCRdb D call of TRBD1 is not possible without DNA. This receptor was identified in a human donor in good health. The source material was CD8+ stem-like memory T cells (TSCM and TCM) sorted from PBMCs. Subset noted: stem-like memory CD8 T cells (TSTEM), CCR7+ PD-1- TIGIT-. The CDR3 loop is CASSLMLGGTDTQYF.